These 28 T cell receptor beta chains were all obtained from the same sample, sequenced in a study of post-analysis software for immune sequencing data. Whole-study results and caveats: Five TRBV segments occurring more often in patients than controls included TRBV5-6, TRBV5-1 and TRBV20-1.

Every TCR beta cDNA library bore unique molecular identifiers. MiXCR, run by TCRdb on the PCR reads, gives a single entry per CDR3 protein. The top ten clones hold approximately 7.1% of a sample with a few hundred thousand distinct CDR3 sequences, over 30% of them seen once. What these receptors recognize is not known. Sequenced sample: blood. All receptors come from a girl aged 2-15 years with multiple sclerosis.

This clonotype was detected a few times. The V and J genes are TRBV12-3 or TRBV12-4 and TRBJ1-5; TRBD1 agrees at 9 bases. Unmatched junction bases numbered 13, after V lost 6 bases and J lost 1 base. This CDR3 has 18 amino acids. The CDR3 spells CASSSGQGSAGSNQPQHF. The CDR3 DNA reads TGTGCCAGCAGCTCGGGACAGGGATCTGCCGGGAGCAATCAGCCCCAGCATTTT.

This chain uses TRBV20-1 with TRBJ2-1; unclear D gene. V shed 3 bases and J shed 0 bases, with 12 bases lying between them. CDR3 length equals 15 residues. Germline assignment: CDR1 DFQATT and CDR2 SNEGSKA (reference sequence). This CDR3 reads CSASGNRNSYNEQFF. CDR3 coding DNA: TGCAGTGCTAGTGGAAATCGCAACTCCTACAATGAGCAGTTCTTC.

This clonotype turned up a few times. The chain is built from TRBV7-2 and TRBJ2-7; 8 positions agree with TRBD1. CDR3 length: 15 amino acids. Germline V CDR1 and CDR2: SGHTA, FQGNSA. Trimming removed 5 bases from V and 2 bases from J; junction bases left unmatched: 8. CDR3 amino acids: CASSPRDRITYEQYF. The CDR3 bases are TGTGCCAGCAGCCCGAGGGACAGGATCACCTACGAGCAGTACTTC.

This clonotype was detected only a few times. The genes are TRBV6-5 and TRBJ1-2; D gene uncertain. This CDR3 is built from 13 residues. Germline-derived CDR1 and CDR2 are MNHEY and SVGAGI. V gave up 6 bases and J gave up 3 bases, with 11 bases separating them. The DNA for the CDR3 is TGTGCCAGCAGCCAAGGCAGCTACTATGGCTACACCTTC. Its translation: CASSQGSYYGYTF.

The chain joins TRBV29-1 to TRBJ1-2, with 8 bases that match TRBD1. The CDR3 has 12 amino acids. The trim removed 7 bases at V and 4 bases at J, leaving 5 bases unmatched. CDR1 and CDR2 from the germline V gene are SQVTM and ANQGSEA. CDR3 region: CSGYGTGYGYTF. DNA of the CDR3: TGCAGCGGGTACGGGACAGGCTATGGCTACACCTTC.

CDR3 amino acids: CSFTLSRGADTDTQYF. The CDR3 coding sequence is TGCAGCTTTACCTTGAGCCGGGGGGCGGACACAGATACGCAGTATTTT. The V gene is TRBV29-1, the J gene TRBJ2-3; possibly TRBD2 for D (7 bases). The germline gives CDR1 SQVTM, CDR2 ANQGSEA. The CDR3 spans 16 residues. V lost 8 bases to trimming and J lost 2 bases, with 23 bases between them.

On this clonotype itself: The junction departs from germline at one end; a sequencing error may be responsible. The gene calls are TRBV3-1 and TRBJ2-5; 8 nucleotides agree with TRBD1. CDR1 is LGHDT, CDR2 YNNKEL, per germline (reference sequence). The CDR3 contains 13 residues. The CDR3 here is CASSRDRRETRYF. CDR3 nucleotide sequence: TGTGCCAGCAGCCGGGACAGGCGAGAGACCCGGTACTTC.

This clonotype has just a few counts. The chain links TRBV20-1 to TRBJ2-5; D not resolved. This CDR3 has 14 amino acids. The V gene's germline CDR1 is DFQATT and CDR2 SNEGSKA (reference sequence). V lost 6 bases to trimming and J lost 2 bases, with 16 bases between them. CDR3 nucleotides: TGCAGTGCCCCCCTCTTAGGTCGTCAAGAGACCCAGTACTTC. Protein product: CSAPLLGRQETQYF.

This chain links TRBV27 with TRBJ2-1, with D unresolved. The CDR3 covers 14 residues. Germline V gene data show CDR1 as MNHEY and CDR2 as SMNVEV (reference sequence). V lost 4 bases to trimming and J lost 0 bases, with 7 bases between them. The chain's CDR3 is CASSYRSSYNEQFF. CDR3 bases: TGTGCCAGCAGTTATAGAAGCTCCTACAATGAGCAGTTCTTC.

Details on this clonotype: Mismatch with germline at one junction end may stem from a read error. The chain has TRBV12-3 or TRBV12-4 and TRBJ2-1, with 8 bases aligning to TRBD1. This CDR3 has 15 residues. CDR3 nucleotides: TGTGCCAGCAGTTCCCGCAGGGGGCTGTTAAATGGGCAGTTCTTC. It translates to CASSSRRGLLNGQFF.

This clonotype was recorded only once. The chain links TRBV20-1 to TRBJ2-3, with D hard to call. The CDR3 is 15 residues long. CDR1 and CDR2 (germline): DFQATT, SNEGSKA (reference sequence). Trimming shortened V by 1 base and J by 2 bases, and 13 bases separated the two germline ends. Here the CDR3 reads CSARVATTSTDTQYF. Written as DNA, the CDR3 is TGCAGTGCTAGAGTGGCGACCACGTCCACAGATACGCAGTATTTT.

This chain uses TRBV5-1 with TRBJ2-2, with D uncertain. In germline, CDR1 is SGHRS, CDR2 YFSETQ. This CDR3 region has 14 residues. V dropped 0 bases and J dropped 1 base, with 4 bases sitting between them. CDR3: CASSLGVNTGELFF. The CDR3 DNA reads TGCGCCAGCAGCTTGGGTGTGAACACCGGGGAGCTGTTTTTT.

The J gene is TRBJ2-1, the V gene TRBV9, with TRBD1 as a possible D gene (6 bases). V lost 0 bases and J lost 4, with 11 bases in between. Germline CDR1 is SGDLS and CDR2 is YYNGEE. This CDR3 comprises 15 residues. In DNA form, the CDR3 reads TGTGCCAGCAGCGTAGGAGGGGACACTTACAATGAGCAGTTCTTC. Its translation is CASSVGGDTYNEQFF.

The chain combines TRBV6-5 with TRBJ2-1; D possibly corresponds to TRBD2 (6 bases). The CDR3 is made up of 14 amino acids. Per germline, CDR1 MNHEY and CDR2 SVGAGI. Trimming removed 0 bases at V and 14 bases at J, with 17 bases between. CDR3 sequence (DNA): TGTGCCAGCAGTTACTCGTCGGGGGATAGTAGTAAGTTCTTC. This encodes CASSYSSGDSSKFF.

This clonotype has more than one count but fewer than ten. A much larger clone is a single base away; this may be a read error. The chain links TRBV20-1 to TRBJ2-3; possible D gene TRBD1, 5 bases. This CDR3 has 13 amino acids. Per germline, CDR1 DFQATT and CDR2 SNEGSKA (reference sequence). CDR3 nucleotide sequence: TGCTGTGCTAGAGAACAGGGCACAGATACGCAGTATTTT. It translates to CCAREQGTDTQYF.

The chain couples TRBV7-8 to TRBJ2-2; D not resolved. Germline CDR1 SGHVS, CDR2 FQNEAQ. V dropped 2 bases and J dropped 0 bases, with 19 bases sitting between them. This CDR3 is built from 19 residues. CDR3 loop: CASSLSSPRPNPNTGELFF. CDR3 DNA sequence: TGTGCCAGCAGCTTATCTTCACCGCGCCCCAATCCGAACACCGGGGAGCTGTTTTTT.

CDR3 residues: CASSLSGPKTYEQYF. The CDR3 DNA sequence: TGTGCCAGCAGTCTCTCAGGGCCCAAGACCTACGAGCAGTACTTC. This chain connects TRBV28 to TRBJ2-7; TRBD1 might be the D (5 bases). Germline assignment: CDR1 MDHEN and CDR2 SYDVKM. Trimming cost V 5 bases and J 2 bases, with 16 bases left between them. This CDR3 contains 15 residues.

V is TRBV20-1 and J is TRBJ1-1, with D possibly TRBD1 on 6 matching bases. The V gene lost 6 bases and the J gene lost 7 bases, with 12 bases spanning the gap. Germline lookup yields CDR1 DFQATT and CDR2 SNEGSKA (reference sequence). CDR3 size: 11 residues. The CDR3 region has the DNA TGCAGTGCGGGCGGGACATTTGAAGCTTTCTTT. Protein: CSAGGTFEAFF.

J is TRBJ1-5 and V is TRBV29-1, with TRBD1 matching over 7 bases. J was trimmed by 3 bases and V by 6 bases; bases with no gene match: 11. This CDR3 has 15 amino acids. Germline V gives CDR1 SQVTM, CDR2 ANQGSEA. The CDR3 region is CSVIVTGTPNQPQHF. In nucleotides, the CDR3 is TGCAGCGTGATAGTGACAGGGACCCCCAATCAGCCCCAGCATTTT. Full variable domain (outside the CDR3, taken from reference TRBV29-1 and TRBJ1-5): SAVISQKPSRDICQRGTSLTIQCQVDSQVTMMFWYRQQPGQSLTLIATANQGSEATYESGFVIDKFPISRPNLTFSTLTVSNMSPEDSSIYLCSVIVTGTPNQPQHFGDGTRLSIL.

This clonotype has only a few counts. The J gene is TRBJ1-4, the V gene TRBV12-3 or TRBV12-4; 8 nucleotides match TRBD1. J was trimmed by 1 base and V by 6 bases; bases with no gene match: 4. The CDR3 has 15 amino acids. The CDR3 region has the DNA TGTGCCAGCAGCCGGACAGGGAGAACTAATGAAAAACTGTTTTTT. Translated, it gives CASSRTGRTNEKLFF.

The CDR3 protein is CASSIPAGYTEAFF. CDR3 nucleotide sequence: TGTGCCAGCAGCATACCTGCAGGGTACACTGAAGCTTTCTTT. The chain carries TRBV7-2 and TRBJ1-1; perhaps TRBD1 as D (5 bases). V shed 5 bases and J shed 3 bases, with 13 bases lying between them. Germline loops: CDR1 SGHTA, CDR2 FQGNSA. CDR3 size: 14 residues.

This clonotype has just a few counts. The V call is TRBV20-1, the J call TRBJ2-7, with D unresolved. CDR1 is DFQATT and CDR2 is SNEGSKA in the germline V gene (reference sequence). The CDR3 totals 11 residues. V was pared by 2 bases and J by 6 bases, with 8 bases between. This chain's CDR3 is CSARSRSEQYF. The CDR3 region has the DNA TGCAGTGCTAGATCCAGATCCGAGCAGTACTTC.

This clonotype showed up just a few times. The rearrangement uses TRBV3-1 and TRBJ2-3; TRBD2 aligns across 8 bases. The V segment lost 5 bases and the J segment 0 bases; nucleotides outside the gene matches: 4. The germline V gene has CDR1 LGHDT and CDR2 YNNKEL (reference sequence). CDR3 length equals 15 residues. The CDR3 DNA reads as TGTGCCAGCAGCAGTAGCGGGGTAAGCACAGATACGCAGTATTTT. Residues: CASSSSGVSTDTQYF.

V gene TRBV12-3 or TRBV12-4 combines with J gene TRBJ2-5, with TRBD2 as a possible D gene (5 bases). This CDR3 has 11 residues. Trimming pared 6 bases from V and 5 bases from J, leaving 7 bases between. The CDR3 DNA is TGTGCCAGCAGACTAGGGGAGACCCAGTACTTC. Translation: CASRLGETQYF.

This chain connects TRBV5-1 to TRBJ1-5, with D possibly being TRBD1 (6 bases). CDR1 is SGHRS, CDR2 YFSETQ, per germline. The V end lost 1 base, the J end lost 5 bases, and 10 bases lay between the germline ends. CDR3 length: 14 residues. CDR3 sequence reads: CASSLWAGDQPQHF. CDR3 DNA: TGCGCCAGCAGCTTGTGGGCAGGGGATCAGCCCCAGCATTTT.

This clonotype was recorded once. This chain joins TRBV5-6 and TRBJ2-1, with TRBD1 identical over 9 bases. The CDR3 runs 16 residues. Per the germline V gene, CDR1 is SGHDT and CDR2 is YYEEEE. Trimming took 2 bases from V and 4 from J; bases not matched to a gene: 7. CDR3 bases: TGTGCCAGCAGCTTCCTTGACAGGGGGTCTTACAATGAGCAGTTCTTC. Translating it yields CASSFLDRGSYNEQFF.

The rearrangement joins TRBV7-9 to TRBJ1-5; 8 positions match TRBD1. After removal of 5 bases from V and 3 bases from J, the junction contained 6 bases not matched to a gene. The CDR3 extends over 15 amino acids. Germline assignment: CDR1 SEHNR and CDR2 FQNEAQ (reference sequence). This CDR3 reads CASSRTGKDNQPQHF. The CDR3 bases are TGTGCCAGCAGCCGGACAGGGAAGGACAATCAGCCCCAGCATTTT.

This clonotype was observed a handful of times. The chain is built from TRBV5-1 and TRBJ1-1; 7 bases line up with TRBD1. The CDR3 runs 15 residues. After removal of 0 bases from V and 7 bases from J, the junction contained 9 bases not matched to a gene. Looked up from germline, CDR1 is SGHRS and CDR2 is YFSETQ. In DNA form, the CDR3 reads TGCGCCAGCAGCTTGGCCGAACAGGGGTATGTTGAAGCTTTCTTT. Its protein product is CASSLAEQGYVEAFF.